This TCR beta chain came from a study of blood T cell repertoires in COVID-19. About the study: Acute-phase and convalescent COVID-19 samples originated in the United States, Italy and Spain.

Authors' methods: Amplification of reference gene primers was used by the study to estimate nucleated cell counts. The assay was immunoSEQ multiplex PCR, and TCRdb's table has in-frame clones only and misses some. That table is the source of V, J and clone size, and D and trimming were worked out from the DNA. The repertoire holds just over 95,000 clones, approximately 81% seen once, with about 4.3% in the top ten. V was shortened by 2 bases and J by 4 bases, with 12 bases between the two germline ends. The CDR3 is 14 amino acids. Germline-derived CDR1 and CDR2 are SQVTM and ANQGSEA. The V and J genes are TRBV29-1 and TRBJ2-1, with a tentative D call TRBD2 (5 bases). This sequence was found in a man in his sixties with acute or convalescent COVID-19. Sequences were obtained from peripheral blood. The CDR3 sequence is CSVEKAEKYNEQFF. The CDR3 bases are TGCAGCGTTGAAAAAGCGGAAAAATACAATGAGCAGTTCTTC.